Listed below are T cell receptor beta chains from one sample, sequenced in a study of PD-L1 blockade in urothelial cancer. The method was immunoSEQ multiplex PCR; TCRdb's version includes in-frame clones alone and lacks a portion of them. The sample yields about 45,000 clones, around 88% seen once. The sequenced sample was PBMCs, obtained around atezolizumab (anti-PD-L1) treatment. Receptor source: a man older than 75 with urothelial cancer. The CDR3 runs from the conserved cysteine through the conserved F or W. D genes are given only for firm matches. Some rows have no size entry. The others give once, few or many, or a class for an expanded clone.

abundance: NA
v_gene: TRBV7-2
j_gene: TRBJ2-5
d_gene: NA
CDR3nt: TGTGCCAGCAGCTTAGCAAGCGCGGAGACCCAGTACTTC
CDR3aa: CASSLASAETQYF

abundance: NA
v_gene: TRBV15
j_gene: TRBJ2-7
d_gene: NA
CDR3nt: TGTGCCACCAGCAGAGATCGGGGAGGAAAGGACGAGCAGTACTTC
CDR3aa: CATSRDRGGKDEQYF

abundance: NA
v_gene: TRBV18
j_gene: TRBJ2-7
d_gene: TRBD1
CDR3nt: TGTGCCAGCTCACCCCAGGGGGCGCTGGGGGCGTCCTACGAGCAGTACTTC
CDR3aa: CASSPQGALGASYEQYF

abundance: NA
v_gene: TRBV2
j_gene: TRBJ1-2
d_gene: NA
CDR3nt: TGTGCCAGCAGTGAAGCGGGGGGAACCCACTATGGCTACACCTTC
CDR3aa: CASSEAGGTHYGYTF

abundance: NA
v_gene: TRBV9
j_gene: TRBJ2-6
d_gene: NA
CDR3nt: TGTGCCAGCAGCGCGAAAACAGGCTCTGGGGCCAACGTCCTGACTTTC
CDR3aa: CASSAKTGSGANVLTF

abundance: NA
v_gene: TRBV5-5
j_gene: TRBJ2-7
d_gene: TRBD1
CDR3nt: TGTGCCAGCAGCTTCCGGGACAGCGACCTCTACGAGCAGTACTTC
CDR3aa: CASSFRDSDLYEQYF

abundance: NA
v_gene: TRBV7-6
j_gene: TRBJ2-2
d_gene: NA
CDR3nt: TGTGCCAGCAGCCCGGACGGAGGAACCGCGGAGCTGTTTTTT
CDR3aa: CASSPDGGTAELFF

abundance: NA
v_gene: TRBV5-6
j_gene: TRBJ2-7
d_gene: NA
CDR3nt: TGTGCCAGCAGCTTCAACAGGGAGTATCAATCCGAGCAGTACTTC
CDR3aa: CASSFNREYQSEQYF

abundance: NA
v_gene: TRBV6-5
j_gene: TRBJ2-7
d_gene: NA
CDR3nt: TGTGCCACCTCGTACTCAGGGAAGGAGGAGCAGTACTTC
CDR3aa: CATSYSGKEEQYF

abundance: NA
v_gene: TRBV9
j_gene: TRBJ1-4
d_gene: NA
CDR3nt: TGTGCCAGCAGCGGCGGAGGCACAGGGAGAACTAATGAAAAACTGTTTTTT
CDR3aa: CASSGGGTGRTNEKLFF

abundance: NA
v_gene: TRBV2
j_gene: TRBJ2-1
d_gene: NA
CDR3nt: TGTGCCAGCAGTGTCCGGACTTTCAACTCCTACAATGAGCAGTTCTTC
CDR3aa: CASSVRTFNSYNEQFF

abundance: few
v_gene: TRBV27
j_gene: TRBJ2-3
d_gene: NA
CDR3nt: TGTGCCAGCGGGGGGAGCCGGCGCAACACAGATACGCAGTATTTT
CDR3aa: CASGGSRRNTDTQYF

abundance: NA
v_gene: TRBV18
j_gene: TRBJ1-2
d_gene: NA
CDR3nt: TGTGCCAGCTCACCGATTGGGACGGAGGGGTTTGGCTACACCTTC
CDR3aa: CASSPIGTEGFGYTF

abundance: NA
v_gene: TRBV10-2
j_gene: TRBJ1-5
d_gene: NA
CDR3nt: TGCGCCAGCAATACAGGGTTGGGACAGCCCCAGCATTTT
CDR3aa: CASNTGLGQPQHF

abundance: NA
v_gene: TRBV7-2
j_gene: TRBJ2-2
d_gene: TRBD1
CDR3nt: TGTGCCAGCAGCTTAGGGCCGGGACAGGCGAACACCGGGGAGCTGTTTTTT
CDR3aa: CASSLGPGQANTGELFF

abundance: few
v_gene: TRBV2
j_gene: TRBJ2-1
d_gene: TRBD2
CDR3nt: TGTGCCAGCAGGGAAACTAGCGGGAGGGGTGGTGAGCAGTTCTTC
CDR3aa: CASRETSGRGGEQFF

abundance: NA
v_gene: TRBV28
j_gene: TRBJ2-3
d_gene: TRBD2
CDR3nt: TGTGCCAGTTTTTTGAATCCGACTAGCGGGAGGGGCACAGATACGCAGTATTTT
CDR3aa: CASFLNPTSGRGTDTQYF